A selection of T cell receptor beta chains follows, all from one sample in a study of CD8 T cells in Susac syndrome. From the immunoSEQ multiplex PCR reads, TCRdb called clonotypes with MiXCR, one entry per CDR3 protein. The sample shows just over 150,000 distinct CDR3 sequences, about 94% of them seen only once. Material for sequencing was CD8+ T cells from PBMCs. These receptors all come from a human donor with multiple sclerosis. Both conserved end residues are part of each CDR3. D genes are given only for firm matches. Only some rows state a clone size, as once, few, many or a class for expanded clones.

-	TRBV5-6	TRBJ2-7	-	CASSATSYEQYF	TGTGCCAGCAGCGCTACTAGCTACGAGCAGTACTTC
-	TRBV21-1	TRBJ2-7	-	CAGPFLDISYEQYF	TGTGCCGGACCCTTTTTGGACATTAGCTACGAGCAGTACTTC
-	TRBV7-9	TRBJ2-5	-	CASSPLIGHKRQETQYF	TGTGCCAGCAGCCCCCTGATAGGACATAAGAGACAAGAGACCCAGTACTTC
-	TRBV7-9	TRBJ1-2	TRBD1	CASSLGTGPNYGYTF	TGTGCCAGCAGCCTTGGGACAGGGCCTAACTATGGCTACACCTTC
-	TRBV12-3/TRBV12-4	TRBJ1-2	TRBD1	CASSPTGTGGGYGYTF	TGTGCCAGCAGTCCTACCGGGACAGGGGGCGGATATGGCTACACCTTC
-	TRBV12-3/TRBV12-4	TRBJ2-7	TRBD1	CASSLGTGFHEQYF	TGTGCCAGCAGTTTAGGGACAGGGTTCCACGAGCAGTACTTC
-	TRBV9	TRBJ1-1	-	CASSVADRPRGAFF	TGTGCCAGCAGCGTAGCCGACCGACCCCGAGGAGCTTTCTTT
-	TRBV29-1	TRBJ2-7	-	CSVEAGGGRAPYEQYF	TGCAGCGTTGAAGCAGGAGGGGGGCGGGCTCCCTACGAGCAGTACTTC
-	TRBV4-1	TRBJ1-2	TRBD1	CASSPWDRGQDGYTF	TGCGCCAGCAGCCCCTGGGACAGGGGCCAGGATGGCTACACCTTC
-	TRBV13	TRBJ1-1	-	CASSLKVNKNTEAFF	TGTGCCAGCAGCTTAAAAGTGAACAAGAACACTGAAGCTTTCTTT
-	TRBV18	TRBJ2-1	TRBD2	CASSPASGPSGNEQFF	TGTGCCAGCTCACCCGCTAGCGGGCCCTCAGGCAATGAGCAGTTCTTC
-	TRBV6-5	TRBJ2-3	TRBD2	CASRGLAGGTDTQYF	TGTGCCAGCAGGGGGCTAGCGGGGGGCACAGATACGCAGTATTTT
-	TRBV19	TRBJ1-1	TRBD1	CASNRGTEAFF	TGTGCCAGTAACAGGGGGACTGAAGCTTTCTTT
-	TRBV7-9	TRBJ2-3	-	CASSSQGTQYF	TGTGCCAGCAGCTCCCAGGGTACGCAGTATTTT
-	TRBV20-1	TRBJ2-1	TRBD2	CSARDLTSAYNEQFF	TGCAGTGCTAGAGATTTGACTAGCGCCTACAATGAGCAGTTCTTC
-	TRBV21-1	TRBJ2-1	-	CASSKDTTQLFF	TGTGCCAGCAGCAAAGATACAACCCAGCTGTTCTTC
-	TRBV12-5	TRBJ2-1	-	CASGLGRGGRDEQFF	TGTGCTAGTGGTTTGGGCAGGGGAGGCCGGGATGAGCAGTTCTTC
-	TRBV28	TRBJ1-5	TRBD1	CASSRGQTNQPQHF	TGTGCCAGCAGTAGGGGACAGACCAATCAGCCCCAGCATTTT
-	TRBV20-1	TRBJ2-1	TRBD1	CSARAGGVFQFF	TGCAGTGCTAGAGCAGGGGGCGTTTTTCAGTTCTTC
-	TRBV6-2/TRBV6-3	TRBJ1-2	-	CASNQGRANHYGYTF	TGTGCCAGCAATCAAGGGAGAGCCAACCACTATGGCTACACCTTC
-	TRBV13	TRBJ1-2	-	CASSSPGATNNYGYTF	TGTGCCAGCAGCTCCCCAGGGGCCACGAACAACTATGGCTACACCTTC
-	TRBV2	TRBJ2-7	-	CASSVQGGHSYEQYF	TGTGCCAGCAGTGTGCAGGGGGGCCACTCCTACGAGCAGTACTTC
-	TRBV29-1	TRBJ1-1	-	CSADSPIAFF	TGCAGCGCAGACAGTCCGATTGCTTTCTTT
-	TRBV7-6	TRBJ2-3	-	CASSSWGSDTQYF	TGTGCCAGCAGCTCCTGGGGCTCAGATACGCAGTATTTT
once	TRBV20-1	TRBJ2-1	TRBD1	CSAKPTGSNLDEQFF	TGCAGTGCTAAACCGACAGGGAGCAACCTGGATGAGCAGTTCTTC
-	TRBV7-3	TRBJ1-1	-	CASSLKEGGKSTEAFF	TGTGCCAGCAGTCTTAAGGAGGGAGGGAAGAGCACTGAAGCTTTCTTT
-	TRBV29-1	TRBJ2-7	-	CSVVWAGATYEQYF	TGCAGCGTTGTGTGGGCTGGAGCGACCTACGAGCAGTACTTC
-	TRBV27	TRBJ1-5	-	CASSLSGVQPQHF	TGTGCCAGCAGTTTATCGGGGGTTCAGCCCCAGCATTTT
once	TRBV29-1	TRBJ1-3	-	CSVEDPPGTGNTIYF	TGCAGCGTTGAAGATCCGCCGGGTACTGGAAACACCATATATTTT
-	TRBV9	TRBJ2-5	TRBD2	CASSTSTSGGPKTQYF	TGTGCCAGCAGCACCTCGACTAGCGGGGGGCCCAAGACCCAGTACTTC